The next 3 T cell receptor beta chains were all read from a single sample in a study of blood T cells in healthy people across ages. The use of a sample-barcoded 5' primer and a J-beta primer mix characterized a second PCR of 7 to 11 cycles. TCRdb reanalysed the 5' RACE reads using MiXCR and keeps one entry per CDR3 protein. Of about 1.7 million distinct CDR3 sequences listed, approximately 28% are singletons. The sample comprised blood. The receptors come from a woman between 25 and 40 years old in good health.

The V and J genes are TRBV7-2 and TRBJ2-7; the D gene is possibly TRBD2 (5 bases). The V gene lost 2 bases and the J gene lost 5 bases, with 10 bases spanning the gap. The CDR3 extends over 13 amino acids. Germline CDR1 SGHTA, CDR2 FQGNSA. The CDR3, as DNA: TGTGCCAGCAGCTTAAGGCAGCGGCACGAGCAGTACTTC. It yields the protein CASSLRQRHEQYF.

The table lists this clonotype with many counts. The chain recombines TRBV5-1 with TRBJ2-7; D gene uncertain. Germline V gene sequence: CDR1 SGHRS, CDR2 YFSETQ. This CDR3 contains 14 residues. Trimming pared 1 base from V and 1 base from J, leaving 9 bases between. CDR3 coding DNA: TGCGCCAGCAGCTTGCGAGTCAGTTCCTACGAGCAGTACTTC. Translating gives CASSLRVSSYEQYF.

This clonotype was seen a handful of times. This chain links TRBV7-2 with TRBJ2-1; D might be TRBD1 (5 bases). Germline-derived CDR1 and CDR2 are SGHTA and FQGNSA. This CDR3 comprises 15 residues. Trimming took 2 bases from V and 3 from J, leaving 11 bases between them. CDR3 sequence: CASSLSFRDYNEQFF. The CDR3 DNA reads TGTGCCAGCAGCTTATCTTTCAGGGACTACAATGAGCAGTTCTTC.